One sample yielded the 20 T cell receptor beta chains listed below, sequenced in a study of T cell clones after liver transplantation. Profiling relied on immunoSEQ multiplex PCR, and the TCRdb table lists in-frame clones only, not all of them. The table shows roughly 20,000 clones, with 88% occurring only once. Sequencing was performed on CD8+ T cells from blood, taken before liver transplant. The origin of the receptors is a human donor who received a liver transplant.

This chain uses TRBV2 with TRBJ2-1; 13 nucleotides line up with TRBD2. The ends lost 5 bases at V and 5 bases at J; junction bases unmatched: 9. The germline CDR1 and CDR2 sequences are SNHLY and FYNNEI. The CDR3 is made up of 17 amino acids. The CDR3 DNA reads as TGTGCCAGCAGTAAGGGGACTAGCGGGATAAAGCACAATGAGCAGTTCTTC. It encodes CASSKGTSGIKHNEQFF.

The V call is TRBV29-1, the J call TRBJ1-1; D might be TRBD1 (5 bases). The germline V gene has CDR1 SQVTM and CDR2 ANQGSEA. V was clipped by 4 bases and J by 4 bases, with 16 bases between them. CDR3 length: 14 residues. The CDR3 region is CSVGGVTLLTEAFF. In nucleotides, the CDR3 is TGCAGCGTTGGAGGGGTTACCCTACTCACTGAAGCTTTCTTT. The variable domain in full, completed from reference TRBV29-1 and TRBJ1-1, reads SAVISQKPSRDICQRGTSLTIQCQVDSQVTMMFWYRQQPGQSLTLIATANQGSEATYESGFVIDKFPISRPNLTFSTLTVSNMSPEDSSIYLCSVGGVTLLTEAFFGQGTRLTVV.

The V and J genes are TRBV28 and TRBJ1-1; 7 positions agree with TRBD1. The V and J ends lost 8 bases and 3 bases, in that order; junction bases with no gene match: 6. CDR3 length equals 13 residues. Germline V gene lookup returns CDR1 MDHEN and CDR2 SYDVKM. The chain's CDR3 is CASGFQGDTEAFF. As DNA, the CDR3 is TGTGCCAGCGGATTCCAGGGGGACACTGAAGCTTTCTTT.

This clone has a single count. The chain couples TRBV4-1 to TRBJ2-4; 10 nucleotides agree with TRBD2. CDR1 MGHRA and CDR2 YSYEKL come from the germline V gene. V lost 0 bases, J lost 2 bases, and 1 base stayed unmatched. The CDR3 extends over 16 amino acids. The CDR3, as DNA: TGCGCCAGCAGCCAAGAAGCGGGGGGGTCCAAAAACATTCAGTACTTC. It encodes CASSQEAGGSKNIQYF.

In this sample, this clone turned up a few times. V and J are TRBV4-1 and TRBJ1-1; TRBD1 agrees at 9 bases. From germline, CDR1 is MGHRA and CDR2 YSYEKL. The J segment lost 5 bases and the V segment lost 1 base, leaving 5 bases of the junction unmatched. The CDR3 is made up of 15 amino acids. The CDR3 DNA reads as TGCGCCAGCAGCCAAGGTCCCGGACAGGGGACTGAAGCTTTCTTT. It codes for CASSQGPGQGTEAFF.

The chain joins TRBV28 to TRBJ2-7; either TRBD1 or TRBD2 may fit D (5 bases each). Germline-derived CDR1 and CDR2 are MDHEN and SYDVKM. The CDR3 is made up of 13 amino acids. V lost 6 bases to trimming and J lost 6 bases, with 15 bases between them. The CDR3 coding sequence is TGTGCCAGCAGATTCTATGACAGCGGCGAGCAGTACTTC. Translation: CASRFYDSGEQYF.

The V call is TRBV7-8, the J call TRBJ2-4; TRBD2 agrees at 9 bases. The J segment lost 6 bases and the V segment lost 0 bases, leaving 9 bases of the junction unmatched. The germline CDR1 and CDR2 sequences are SGHVS and FQNEAQ. The CDR3 is made up of 17 amino acids. In DNA, the CDR3 is TGTGCCAGCAGCTTAGCAGGGGCGGGAGGGCCGATAAACATTCAGTACTTC. Its translation is CASSLAGAGGPINIQYF.

The chain has TRBV19 and TRBJ2-7; possibly TRBD1 for D (5 bases). Between the trimmed V and J ends, which lost 5 bases and 0 bases, there was a span of 8 bases. The germline V gene has CDR1 LNHDA and CDR2 SQIVND (reference sequence). CDR3 size: 13 residues. The CDR3 loop reads CASSQTASYEQYF. The CDR3 coding sequence is TGTGCCAGTAGTCAGACAGCCTCCTACGAGCAGTACTTC.

This chain uses TRBV4-3 with TRBJ2-5, with 8 bases fitting TRBD1. The CDR3 extends over 16 amino acids. Losses at the gene ends were 0 bases for V and 4 bases for J; bases not matched to a gene: 7. Germline V lookup: CDR1 LGHNA, CDR2 YSLEER. CDR3 coding DNA: TGCGCCAGCAGCCAAGATCCCGTCAGGGGGCTAGAGACCCAGTACTTC. It specifies CASSQDPVRGLETQYF.

V is TRBV28 and J is TRBJ2-7; a weak D match, TRBD1 (5 bases). This CDR3 has 15 residues. V was cut by 5 bases and J by 0 bases, with 14 bases left in between. From germline, CDR1 is MDHEN and CDR2 SYDVKM. The CDR3 sequence: CASSPDRVFSYEQYF. Here the CDR3 DNA reads TGTGCCAGCAGTCCAGACAGAGTCTTCTCCTACGAGCAGTACTTC.

This clone counts as large. The rearrangement joins TRBV19 to TRBJ1-1; 8 bases agree with TRBD1. CDR1 LNHDA and CDR2 SQIVND come from the germline V gene (reference sequence). V lost 2 bases and J lost 6; bases outside the gene matches: 2. CDR3 length: 13 residues. The CDR3 loop is CASSITGGSEAFF. Here the CDR3 DNA reads TGTGCCAGTAGTATAACAGGGGGATCTGAAGCTTTCTTT.

The chain uses TRBV19 and TRBJ1-5, with D maybe TRBD1 (5 bases). This CDR3 spans 16 amino acids. In germline, CDR1 is LNHDA, CDR2 SQIVND (reference sequence). V was pared by 0 bases and J by 4 bases, with 13 bases between. CDR3 in DNA: TGTGCCAGTAGTATAGATCTTGAGGGGAAGAATCAGCCCCAGCATTTT. Its protein product is CASSIDLEGKNQPQHF.

The chain recombines TRBV19 with TRBJ1-5; D gene unclear. Between the trimmed V and J ends, which lost 2 bases and 5 bases, there was a span of 7 bases. Germline lookup yields CDR1 LNHDA and CDR2 SQIVND (reference sequence). CDR3 length: 13 amino acids. CDR3 protein: CASSIMKDQPQHF. CDR3 nucleotide sequence: TGTGCCAGTAGTATAATGAAGGATCAGCCCCAGCATTTT.

This clone came up a few times. This chain joins TRBV30 and TRBJ2-5; TRBD2 is a possible D gene (6 bases). The V end lost 0 bases, the J end lost 3 bases, and 14 bases lay between the germline ends. The CDR3 length is 15 residues. Germline CDR1 reads GTSNPN; CDR2 reads SVGIG (reference sequence). CDR3 protein: CAWSVGFGGEETQYF. The CDR3 nucleotides are TGTGCCTGGAGTGTAGGGTTCGGAGGGGAAGAGACCCAGTACTTC. The whole variable domain, remainder taken from reference TRBV30 and TRBJ2-5, is SQTIHQWPATLVQPVGSPLSLECTVEGTSNPNLYWYRQAAGRGLQLLFYSVGIGQISSEVPQNLSASRPQDRQFILSSKKLLLSDSGFYLCAWSVGFGGEETQYFGPGTRLLVL.

This chain connects TRBV28 to TRBJ2-1; no reliable D call. Germline V gene sequence: CDR1 MDHEN, CDR2 SYDVKM. The CDR3 has 14 amino acids. The V end was cut by 2 bases, the J end by 1 base, with 6 bases between. The CDR3 DNA is TGTGCCAGCAGTTTAAGGGAATCCTACAATGAGCAGTTCTTC. Its protein is CASSLRESYNEQFF.

This clone ranks as medium-sized. This chain connects TRBV19 to TRBJ1-1, with TRBD1 matching 8 bases. Per germline, CDR1 LNHDA and CDR2 SQIVND (reference sequence). The CDR3 contains 15 residues. Trimming at V came to 4 bases and at J to 3 bases, leaving 7 bases not matched to a gene. The CDR3 DNA reads as TGTGCCAGTAGTACATCCGACAGGGGAGACACTGAAGCTTTCTTT. It codes for CASSTSDRGDTEAFF. The entire variable domain, with the rest obtained from reference TRBV19 and TRBJ1-1, is as follows: DGGITQSPKYLFRKEGQNVTLSCEQNLNHDAMYWYRQDPGQGLRLIYYSQIVNDFQKGDIAEGYSVSREKKESFPLTVTSAQKNPTAFYLCASSTSDRGDTEAFFGQGTRLTVV.

V usage is TRBV5-6 and J usage is TRBJ2-7, with 10 bases identical to TRBD2. CDR3 length: 14 amino acids. Trimming at V came to 4 bases and at J to 2 bases, leaving 3 bases not matched to a gene. CDR1 is SGHDT, CDR2 YYEEEE, per germline. The CDR3 DNA reads TGTGCCAGCAGCAGGGGGACTAGCGCCTACGAGCAGTACTTC. Protein: CASSRGTSAYEQYF. Variable domain in full (rest from reference TRBV5-6 and TRBJ2-7): DAGVTQSPTHLIKTRGQQVTLRCSPKSGHDTVSWYQQALGQGPQFIFQYYEEEERQRGNFPDRFSGHQFPNYSSELNVNALLLGDSALYLCASSRGTSAYEQYFGPGTRLTVT.

The chain joins TRBV14 to TRBJ1-2, with D maybe TRBD1 (5 bases). Germline lookup yields CDR1 SGHDN and CDR2 FVKESK. Between the trimmed V and J ends, which lost 1 base and 4 bases, there was a span of 16 bases. The CDR3 has 16 amino acids. CDR3 nucleotide sequence: TGTGCCAGCAGCCAAGGAGGGGTTCATTTTACCTATGGCTACACCTTC. Translated, it gives CASSQGGVHFTYGYTF. Supplemented by reference TRBV14 and TRBJ1-2, the full variable domain reads EAGVTQFPSHSVIEKGQTVTLRCDPISGHDNLYWYRRVMGKEIKFLLHFVKESKQDESGMPNNRFLAERTGGTYSTLKVQPAELEDSGVYFCASSQGGVHFTYGYTFGSGTRLTVV.

This chain links TRBV2 with TRBJ1-1; tentative D call: TRBD1 (5 bases). The CDR3 extends over 14 amino acids. Germline V gives CDR1 SNHLY, CDR2 FYNNEI. Deletions cut 1 base from V and 1 base from J, with 7 bases between. In nucleotides, the CDR3 is TGTGCCAGCAGTGAAGGGGGCGAGAACACTGAAGCTTTCTTT. Its translation is CASSEGGENTEAFF.

The J gene is TRBJ2-3, the V gene TRBV10-1; 9 nucleotides line up with TRBD2. The CDR3 loop spans 16 amino acids. V shed 4 bases, J shed 1 base, and the junction held 6 bases outside the gene matches. CDR1 and CDR2 (germline): WNHNN, SYGVQD (reference sequence). In nucleotides, the CDR3 is TGCGCCAGCAGTGGGCCAACTAGCGGGCGCACAGATACGCAGTATTTT. This translates into CASSGPTSGRTDTQYF.